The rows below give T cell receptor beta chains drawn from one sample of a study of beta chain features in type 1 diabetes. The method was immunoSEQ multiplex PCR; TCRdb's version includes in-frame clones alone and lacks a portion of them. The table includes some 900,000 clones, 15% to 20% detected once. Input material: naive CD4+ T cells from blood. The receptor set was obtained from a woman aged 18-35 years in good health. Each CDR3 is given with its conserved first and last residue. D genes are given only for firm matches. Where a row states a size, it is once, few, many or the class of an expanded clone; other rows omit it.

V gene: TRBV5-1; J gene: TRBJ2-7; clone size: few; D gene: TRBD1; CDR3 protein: CASSLAPRQGSSYEQYF; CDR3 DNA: TGCGCCAGCAGCTTGGCCCCGCGACAGGGAAGCTCCTACGAGCAGTACTTC
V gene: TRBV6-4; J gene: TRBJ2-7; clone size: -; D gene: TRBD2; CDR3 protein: CASSDQPSSGPQYF; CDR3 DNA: TGTGCCAGCAGTGACCAGCCTTCTAGCGGCCCACAGTACTTC
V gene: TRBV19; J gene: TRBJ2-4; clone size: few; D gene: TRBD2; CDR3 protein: CASSYPSGRPTKNIQYF; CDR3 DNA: TGTGCCAGTAGTTACCCGAGCGGGAGGCCCACCAAAAACATTCAGTACTTC
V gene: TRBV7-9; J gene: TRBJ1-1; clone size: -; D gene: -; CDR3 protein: CASSRGDGNTEAFF; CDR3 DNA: TGTGCCAGCAGCCGGGGAGATGGGAACACTGAAGCTTTCTTT
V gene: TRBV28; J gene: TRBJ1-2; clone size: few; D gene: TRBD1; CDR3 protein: CASSSGQGNYGYTF; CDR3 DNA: TGTGCCAGCAGTTCGGGACAGGGAAACTATGGCTACACCTTC
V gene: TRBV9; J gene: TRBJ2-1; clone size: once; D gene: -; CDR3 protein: CASSVLGSSYNEQFF; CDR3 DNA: TGTGCCAGCAGCGTATTAGGGAGCTCCTACAATGAGCAGTTCTTC
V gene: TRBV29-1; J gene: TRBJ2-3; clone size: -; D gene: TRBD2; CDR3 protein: CSVFGTSGGTDTQYF; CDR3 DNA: TGCAGCGTCTTCGGGACTAGCGGGGGAACAGATACGCAGTATTTT
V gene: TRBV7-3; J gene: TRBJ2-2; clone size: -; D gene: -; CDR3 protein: CASSFSVRGTGELFF; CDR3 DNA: TGTGCCAGCAGCTTTTCTGTCCGCGGGACCGGGGAGCTGTTTTTT
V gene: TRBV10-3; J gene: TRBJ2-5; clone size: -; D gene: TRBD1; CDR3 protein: CAISERPPGQQTLTQYF; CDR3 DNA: TGTGCCATCAGTGAGAGGCCCCCGGGACAGCAAACGTTGACCCAGTACTTC
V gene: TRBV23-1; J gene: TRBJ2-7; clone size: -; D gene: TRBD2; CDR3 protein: CASSQPEREGYEQYF; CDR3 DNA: TGCGCCAGCAGTCAACCGGAGAGGGAGGGGTACGAGCAGTACTTC
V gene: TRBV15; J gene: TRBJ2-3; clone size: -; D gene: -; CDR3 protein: CATRSTDTQYF; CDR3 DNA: TGTGCCACCCGAAGCACAGATACGCAGTATTTT
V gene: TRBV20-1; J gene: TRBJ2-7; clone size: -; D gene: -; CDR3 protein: CSFGRNEQYF; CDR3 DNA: TGCAGTTTTGGACGCAACGAGCAGTACTTC
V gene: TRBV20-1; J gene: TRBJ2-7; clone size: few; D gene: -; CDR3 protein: CSARLDNEQYF; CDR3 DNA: TGCAGTGCTAGATTAGACAACGAGCAGTACTTC
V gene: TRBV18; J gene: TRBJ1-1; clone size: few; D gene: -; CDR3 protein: CASSPGQPNTEAFF; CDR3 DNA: TGTGCCAGCTCACCAGGGCAGCCGAACACTGAAGCTTTCTTT
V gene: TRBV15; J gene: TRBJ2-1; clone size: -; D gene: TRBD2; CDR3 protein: CATSRGLAGSNEQFF; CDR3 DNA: TGTGCCACCAGCAGGGGACTAGCGGGAAGCAATGAGCAGTTCTTC
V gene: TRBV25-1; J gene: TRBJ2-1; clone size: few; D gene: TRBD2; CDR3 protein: CASSDPGLAHNEQFF; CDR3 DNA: TGTGCCAGCAGTGACCCGGGACTAGCCCACAATGAGCAGTTCTTC
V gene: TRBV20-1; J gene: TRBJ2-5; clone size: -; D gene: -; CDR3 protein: CSAHTPTGQYF; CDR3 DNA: TGCAGTGCTCACACCCCGACAGGACAGTACTTC
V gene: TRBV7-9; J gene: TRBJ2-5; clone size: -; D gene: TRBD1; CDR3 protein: CASTRRDRLIGETQYF; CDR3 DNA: TGTGCCAGCACTCGCCGGGACAGACTTATCGGGGAGACCCAGTACTTC
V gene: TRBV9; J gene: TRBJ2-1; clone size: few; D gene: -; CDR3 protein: CASSVGRAVNEQFF; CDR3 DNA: TGTGCCAGCAGCGTAGGCCGAGCGGTCAATGAGCAGTTCTTC
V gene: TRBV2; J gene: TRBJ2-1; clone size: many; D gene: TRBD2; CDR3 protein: CASSLSGMEFF; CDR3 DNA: TGTGCCAGCAGTCTAAGCGGGATGGAGTTCTTC
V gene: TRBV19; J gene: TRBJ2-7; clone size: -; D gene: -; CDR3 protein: CASSKGFSYEQYF; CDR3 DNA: TGTGCCAGTAGCAAAGGGTTCTCCTACGAGCAGTACTTC
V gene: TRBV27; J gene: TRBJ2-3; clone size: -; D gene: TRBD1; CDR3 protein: CASKSRSGGGWGTDTQYF; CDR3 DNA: TGTGCCAGCAAGTCCCGGTCAGGGGGCGGATGGGGCACAGATACGCAGTATTTT
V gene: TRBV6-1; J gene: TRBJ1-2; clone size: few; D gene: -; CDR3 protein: CASSSHRMANYGYTF; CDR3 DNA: TGTGCCAGCAGTTCCCACAGGATGGCTAACTATGGCTACACCTTC
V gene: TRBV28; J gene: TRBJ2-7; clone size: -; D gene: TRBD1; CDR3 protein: CASSTPGTGLHEQYF; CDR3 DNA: TGTGCCAGCAGCACGCCCGGGACAGGGCTCCACGAGCAGTACTTC
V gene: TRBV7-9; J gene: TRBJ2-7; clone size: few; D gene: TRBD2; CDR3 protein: CASSLTGTGGGYEQYF; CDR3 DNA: TGTGCCAGCAGCTTAACTGGGACGGGAGGAGGCTACGAGCAGTACTTC
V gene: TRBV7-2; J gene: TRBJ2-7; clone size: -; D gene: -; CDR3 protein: CASSLSTAFYEQYF; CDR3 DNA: TGTGCCAGCAGCTTATCCACAGCTTTCTACGAGCAGTACTTC
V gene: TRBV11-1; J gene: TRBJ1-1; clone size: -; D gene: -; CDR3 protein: CASSLAKKGNTEAFF; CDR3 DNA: TGTGCCAGCAGCTTAGCGAAGAAGGGGAACACTGAAGCTTTCTTT
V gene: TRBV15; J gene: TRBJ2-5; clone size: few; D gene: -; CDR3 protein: CATSRDRVTGETQYF; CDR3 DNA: TGTGCCACCAGCAGAGATCGAGTCACAGGGGAGACCCAGTACTTC
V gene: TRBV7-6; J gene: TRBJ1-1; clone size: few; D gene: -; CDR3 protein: CASSPRQELGTEAFF; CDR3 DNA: TGTGCCAGCAGCCCTCGACAGGAATTGGGAACTGAAGCTTTCTTT
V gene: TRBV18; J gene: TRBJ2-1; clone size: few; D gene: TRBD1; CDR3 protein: CASSPGTGGSYNEQFF; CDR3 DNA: TGTGCCAGCTCACCAGGGACAGGAGGGTCCTACAATGAGCAGTTCTTC
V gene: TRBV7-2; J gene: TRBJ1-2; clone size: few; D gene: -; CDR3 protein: CASSLEVQGGYTF; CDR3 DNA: TGTGCCAGCAGCTTAGAGGTACAGGGCGGCTACACCTTC
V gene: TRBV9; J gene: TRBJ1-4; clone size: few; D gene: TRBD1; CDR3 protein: CASSPDRDQGRSEKLFF; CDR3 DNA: TGTGCCAGCAGCCCTGACAGGGACCAGGGTCGTAGTGAAAAACTGTTTTTT
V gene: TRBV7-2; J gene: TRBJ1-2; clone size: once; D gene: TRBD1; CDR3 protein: CASSPQGAGGYTF; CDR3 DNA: TGTGCCAGCAGCCCTCAGGGGGCGGGTGGCTACACCTTC
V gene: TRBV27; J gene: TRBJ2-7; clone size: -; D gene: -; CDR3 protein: CASSRGLLLSYEQYF; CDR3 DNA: TGTGCCAGCAGTAGAGGACTCTTACTCTCCTACGAGCAGTACTTC
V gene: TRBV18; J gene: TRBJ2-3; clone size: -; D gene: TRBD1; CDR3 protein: CASSPGTATSTDTQYF; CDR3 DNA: TGTGCCAGCTCACCAGGGACAGCTACTAGCACAGATACGCAGTATTTT
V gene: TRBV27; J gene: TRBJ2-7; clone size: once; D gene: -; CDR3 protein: CASSAFGGQAYEQYF; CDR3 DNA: TGTGCCAGCAGTGCCTTTGGCGGCCAGGCCTACGAGCAGTACTTC
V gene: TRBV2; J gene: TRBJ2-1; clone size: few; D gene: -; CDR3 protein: CASRGRGNEQFF; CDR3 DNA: TGTGCCAGCAGGGGTCGGGGAAATGAGCAGTTCTTC
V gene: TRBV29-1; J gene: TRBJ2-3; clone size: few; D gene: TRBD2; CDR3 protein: CSVEALAGGTDTQYF; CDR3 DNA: TGCAGCGTCGAGGCTCTAGCGGGAGGCACAGATACGCAGTATTTT
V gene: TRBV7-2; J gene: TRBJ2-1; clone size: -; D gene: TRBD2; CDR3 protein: CASSPEAGVGREQFF; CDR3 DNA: TGTGCCAGCAGCCCAGAGGCGGGAGTAGGTAGGGAGCAGTTCTTC
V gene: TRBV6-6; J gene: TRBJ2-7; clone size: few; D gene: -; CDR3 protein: CASSPRHDRSYEQYF; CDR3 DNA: TGTGCCAGCAGTCCCCGTCACGACAGGTCCTACGAGCAGTACTTC
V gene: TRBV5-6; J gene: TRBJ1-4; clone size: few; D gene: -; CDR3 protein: CASSLAGPRNEKLFF; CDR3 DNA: TGTGCCAGCAGCTTGGCGGGTCCCCGGAATGAAAAACTGTTTTTT
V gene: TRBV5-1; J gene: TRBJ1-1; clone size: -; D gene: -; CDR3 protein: CASRVGGEAFF; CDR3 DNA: TGCGCCAGCAGGGTAGGGGGAGAAGCTTTCTTT
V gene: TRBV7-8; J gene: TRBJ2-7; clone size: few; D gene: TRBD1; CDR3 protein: CASSFLSGTGPYEQYF; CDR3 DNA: TGTGCCAGCAGCTTTCTCTCCGGGACAGGGCCCTACGAGCAGTACTTC
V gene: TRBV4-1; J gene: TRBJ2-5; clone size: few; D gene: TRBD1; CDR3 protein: CASSQGKTRGTPETQYF; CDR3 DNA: TGCGCCAGCAGCCAAGGGAAGACCAGGGGGACCCCAGAGACCCAGTACTTC
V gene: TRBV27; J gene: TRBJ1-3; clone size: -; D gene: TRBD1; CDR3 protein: CASGRQGSPGNTIYF; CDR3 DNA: TGTGCCAGCGGACGACAGGGGAGTCCTGGAAACACCATATATTTT
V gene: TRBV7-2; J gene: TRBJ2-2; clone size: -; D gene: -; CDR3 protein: CASSLGQNTGELFF; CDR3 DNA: TGTGCCAGCAGCTTGGGACAGAACACCGGGGAGCTGTTTTTT
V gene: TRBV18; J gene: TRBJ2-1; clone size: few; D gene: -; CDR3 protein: CASSPSSRGAWEQFF; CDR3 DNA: TGTGCCAGCTCACCATCCAGTCGGGGGGCTTGGGAGCAGTTCTTC
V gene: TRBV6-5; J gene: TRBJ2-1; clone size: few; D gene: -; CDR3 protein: CASRRGSSYNEQFF; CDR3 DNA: TGTGCCAGCAGACGGGGTAGCTCCTACAATGAGCAGTTCTTC
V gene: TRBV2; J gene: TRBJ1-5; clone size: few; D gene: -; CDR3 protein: CASSDLGGDQPQHF; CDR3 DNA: TGTGCCAGCAGTGATCTGGGGGGGGATCAGCCCCAGCATTTT
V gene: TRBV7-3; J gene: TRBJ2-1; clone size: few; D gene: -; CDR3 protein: CASSQDSSYNEQFF; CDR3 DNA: TGTGCCAGCAGCCAGGACAGCTCCTACAATGAGCAGTTCTTC
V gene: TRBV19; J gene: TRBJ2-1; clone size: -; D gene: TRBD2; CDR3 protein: CASSNSRSGRAWEQFF; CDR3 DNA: TGTGCCAGTAGTAATTCTCGTAGCGGGAGGGCCTGGGAGCAGTTCTTC
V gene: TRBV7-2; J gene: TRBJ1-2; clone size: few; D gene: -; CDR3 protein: CASIETGTSGYTF; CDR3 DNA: TGTGCCAGCATCGAGACCGGGACGTCGGGCTACACCTTC
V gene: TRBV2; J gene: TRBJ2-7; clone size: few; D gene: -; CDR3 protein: CASSDIGTYEQYF; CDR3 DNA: TGTGCCAGCAGTGATATAGGCACCTACGAGCAGTACTTC